This T cell receptor beta chain was profiled in a study of cytomegalovirus exposure and HLA in healthy donors. About the study: In a previous analysis, 117 million unique TCR beta sequences were found from 170 million or so T cells.

CDR1 and CDR2 (germline): SGHDT, YYEEEE. V lost 5 bases, J lost 0 bases, and 7 bases stayed unmatched. The CDR3 has 15 residues. General study results and limits: The productive fraction for most TCR beta V segments was about 87% or about 30% in an earlier analysis. The records held CMV serostatus as the only immune exposure information.

Notes on this clone: Its antigen is currently unknown.

The PCR contained 60 Vbeta and 13 Jbeta primers. Data came from immunoSEQ multiplex PCR; TCRdb stores just in-frame clones and leaves some out. The sample carries about 92,000 clones, over 70% recorded once. The rearrangement uses TRBV5-6 and TRBJ1-2; 7 positions match TRBD1. The sequence was collected from a girl aged 2 to 10 in good health and CMV-seropositive. Sequenced sample: PBMCs. CDR3 DNA: TGTGCCAGCAGTCCCTTAGACAGGGCTAACTATGGCTACACCTTC. Its protein product is CASSPLDRANYGYTF.